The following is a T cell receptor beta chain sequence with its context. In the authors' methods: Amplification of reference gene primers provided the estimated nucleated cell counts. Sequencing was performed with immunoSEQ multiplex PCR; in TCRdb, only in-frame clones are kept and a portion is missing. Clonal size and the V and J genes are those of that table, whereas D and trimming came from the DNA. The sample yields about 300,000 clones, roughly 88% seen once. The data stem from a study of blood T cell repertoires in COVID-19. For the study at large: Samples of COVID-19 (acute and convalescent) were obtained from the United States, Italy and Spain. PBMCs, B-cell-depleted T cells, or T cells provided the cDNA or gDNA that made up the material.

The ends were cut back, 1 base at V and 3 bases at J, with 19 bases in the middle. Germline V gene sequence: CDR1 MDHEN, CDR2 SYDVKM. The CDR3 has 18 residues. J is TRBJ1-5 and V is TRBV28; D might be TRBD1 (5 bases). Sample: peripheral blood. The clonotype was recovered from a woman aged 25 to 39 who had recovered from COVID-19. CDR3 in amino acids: CASSLFRRALGDNQPQHF. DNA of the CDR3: TGTGCCAGCAGTTTATTTCGCCGGGCCTTAGGGGACAATCAGCCCCAGCATTTT.